The 31 T cell receptor beta chains below come from one sample, sequenced in a study of blood T cells in healthy people across ages. It was with a sample-barcoded 5' primer and a J-beta primer mix that a second PCR of roughly 6 to 11 cycles was run. Via MiXCR, TCRdb re-called the 5' RACE reads, giving one row per CDR3 protein. The table includes around 690,000 distinct CDR3 sequences, approximately 50% detected once. The sample taken for sequencing was blood. These receptors came from a man between 60 and 75 years old in good health.

This clonotype was recorded a few times. This chain joins TRBV20-1 and TRBJ2-5; 8 bases line up with TRBD1. The germline V gene has CDR1 DFQATT and CDR2 SNEGSKA (reference sequence). The CDR3 has 15 amino acids. The V segment lost 6 bases and the J segment 3 bases; nucleotides outside the gene matches: 12. The CDR3 loop is CSATPGTGAKETQYF. CDR3 DNA: TGCAGTGCAACGCCCGGGACAGGAGCAAAAGAGACCCAGTACTTC.

CDR3 nucleotide sequence: TGCAGCGCCGAGAAGGGTGGGTACAATGAGCAGTTCTTC. Its protein product is CSAEKGGYNEQFF. V is TRBV29-1 and J is TRBJ2-1; no clear D. The CDR3 extends over 13 amino acids. V gave up 7 bases and J gave up 4 bases, with 14 bases separating them. In germline, CDR1 is SQVTM, CDR2 ANQGSEA.

The chain carries TRBV7-6 and TRBJ2-7, with 7 bases identical to TRBD1. Germline assignment: CDR1 SGHVS and CDR2 FNYEAQ. The CDR3 extends over 20 amino acids. Unmatched junction bases numbered 22, after V lost 2 bases and J lost 3 bases. This CDR3 reads CASSLLPIGTDPTSYYEQYF. The CDR3 bases are TGTGCCAGCAGCTTACTACCGATTGGGACAGACCCTACAAGTTACTACGAGCAGTACTTC.

The chain carries TRBV11-3 and TRBJ2-5; TRBD2 aligns across 8 bases. Germline CDR1 reads SGHNT; CDR2 reads YENEEA. The CDR3 consists of 15 residues. V lost 1 base to trimming and J lost 11 bases; unmatched junction nucleotides: 12. Written as DNA, the CDR3 is TGTGCCAGCAGCTTAGTTCGGGGGGGTAACAATGAGCAGTACTTC. Residues: CASSLVRGGNNEQYF.

The rearrangement uses TRBV20-1 and TRBJ2-1; D gene unclear. The CDR3 runs 12 residues. CDR1 DFQATT and CDR2 SNEGSKA come from the germline V gene (reference sequence). Trimming removed 1 base from V and 10 bases from J, with 11 bases in between. CDR3 loop: CSARGPGEEQFF. The CDR3 coding sequence is TGCAGTGCTAGAGGACCTGGAGAGGAGCAGTTCTTC.

The chain is built from TRBV18 and TRBJ2-6, with TRBD2 matching 7 bases. This CDR3 comprises 19 residues. V lost 4 bases and J lost 0; bases outside the gene matches: 12. Germline V gene lookup returns CDR1 KGHSH and CDR2 LQKENI. This CDR3 is CASSQDRGDHSSGANVLTF. In DNA form, the CDR3 reads TGTGCCAGCTCACAGGATCGGGGGGATCACAGCTCTGGGGCCAACGTCCTGACTTTC.

Concerning this clonotype itself: A junction boundary mismatches the germline segment, possibly from a read error. This sequence joins TRBV6-2 or TRBV6-3 and TRBJ2-1, with TRBD2 as a possible D gene (5 bases). The CDR3 is 11 amino acids. Germline CDR1 is MNHEY and CDR2 is SVGEGT. CDR3 coding DNA: TGTGACAGCAGCCCCCGCGAGGGGCAGTTCTTC. This gives the protein CDSSPREGQFF.

This clonotype showed up just a few times. The V gene is TRBV2, the J gene TRBJ1-6; D unclear. V was cut by 4 bases and J by 7 bases, with 5 bases left in between. The CDR3 is made up of 12 amino acids. Germline V gene lookup returns CDR1 SNHLY and CDR2 FYNNEI. Written as DNA, the CDR3 is TGTGCCAGCAGTGTGGGCAATTCACCCCTCCACTTT. It codes for CASSVGNSPLHF.

This clonotype was found a few times. The V gene is TRBV20-1, the J gene TRBJ1-1; D remains unclear. V shed 4 bases and J shed 1 base, with 10 bases lying between them. Germline lookup yields CDR1 DFQATT and CDR2 SNEGSKA (reference sequence). The CDR3 is made up of 13 amino acids. CDR3 coding DNA: TGCAGTGCTATAAATCCAGAGAACACTGAAGCTTTCTTT. It is translated as CSAINPENTEAFF.

This clonotype has a count of ten or more. In DNA form, the CDR3 reads TGTGCCAGCAAAGCCGGGACCCAAGATCCGGGCGAGCAGTACTTC. This translates into CASKAGTQDPGEQYF. The chain recombines TRBV6-1 with TRBJ2-7; D possibly uses TRBD1 or TRBD2 (5 bases each). Germline loops: CDR1 MNHNS, CDR2 SASEGT. Deletions cut 7 bases from V and 6 bases from J, with 22 bases between. The CDR3 consists of 15 residues.

Concerning this clonotype: This clone may be a read error of a much larger clone one base away. For the CDR3, the DNA is TGTGCCAGCAGCGTAGAAACTATCAACAATGAGCAGTTCTTC. Its translation is CASSVETINNEQFF. The chain has TRBV7-2 and TRBJ2-1, with no clear D. Germline CDR1 SGHTA, CDR2 FQGNSA. V lost 5 bases and J 5 bases, leaving 13 bases between the germline ends. The CDR3 extends over 14 amino acids.

This chain links TRBV20-1 with TRBJ1-6, with a tentative D call TRBD1 (6 bases). Germline V gives CDR1 DFQATT, CDR2 SNEGSKA (reference sequence). CDR3 length: 16 amino acids. V lost 0 bases and J lost 3, with 12 bases in between. CDR3 sequence: CSARDLTTGYNSPLHF. The CDR3 DNA reads TGCAGTGCTAGAGATTTAACGACAGGCTATAATTCACCCCTCCACTTT.

A few counts support this clonotype. The chain carries TRBV7-9 and TRBJ2-7; D uncertain. Germline lookup yields CDR1 SEHNR and CDR2 FQNEAQ (reference sequence). This CDR3 spans 14 amino acids. V was trimmed by 7 bases and J by 3 bases, leaving 16 bases between them. CDR3 region: CASTALLAGYEQYF. Here the CDR3 DNA reads TGTGCCAGCACCGCCTTGTTAGCCGGCTACGAGCAGTACTTC. Variable domain in full (rest from reference TRBV7-9 and TRBJ2-7): DTGVSQNPRHKITKRGQNVTFRCDPISEHNRLYWYRQTLGQGPEFLTYFQNEAQLEKSRLLSDRFSAERPKGSFSTLEIQRTEQGDSAMYLCASTALLAGYEQYFGPGTRLTVT.

V is TRBV4-2 and J is TRBJ2-3; 15 bases line up with TRBD2. The CDR3 runs 21 residues. Unmatched junction bases numbered 11, after V lost 0 bases and J lost 1 base. Germline lookup yields CDR1 LGHNA and CDR2 YNFKEQ. CDR3 loop: CASSQDRTSGRARRGTDTQYF. The CDR3, as DNA: TGTGCCAGCAGCCAAGACAGGACTAGCGGGAGGGCCAGGCGGGGCACAGATACGCAGTATTTT.

A few counts support this clonotype. This chain connects TRBV20-1 to TRBJ2-1, with 8 bases aligning to TRBD2. The germline V gene encodes CDR1 DFQATT and CDR2 SNEGSKA (reference sequence). The CDR3 is made up of 14 amino acids. Unmatched junction bases numbered 11, after V lost 4 bases and J lost 9 bases. In DNA, the CDR3 is TGCAGTGCTAACCATGGTAGCGGGGTGGTTGAGCAGTTCTTC. It is translated as CSANHGSGVVEQFF.

This chain uses TRBV3-1 with TRBJ2-1, with D perhaps TRBD1 (6 bases). V dropped 4 bases and J dropped 7 bases, with 17 bases sitting between them. Germline V CDR1 and CDR2: LGHDT, YNNKEL (reference sequence). The CDR3 extends over 15 amino acids. The CDR3 bases are TGTGCCAGCAGCCCAGTGGGGGCCTTTGGTAATGAGCAGTTCTTC. Amino acids: CASSPVGAFGNEQFF.

This clonotype has just a few counts. This chain uses TRBV29-1 with TRBJ2-1; 10 nucleotides match TRBD1. Germline CDR1 SQVTM, CDR2 ANQGSEA. The V and J ends lost 7 bases and 5 bases, in that order; junction bases with no gene match: 8. The CDR3 extends over 14 amino acids. The DNA of the CDR3 is TGCAGCGGCGATCGGACAGGGGGAAACAATGAGCAGTTCTTC. Residues: CSGDRTGGNNEQFF.

This clonotype was seen at least ten times. The chain links TRBV10-3 to TRBJ1-3; D is perhaps TRBD1 (6 bases). The V gene lost 3 bases and the J gene lost 1 base, with 13 bases spanning the gap. The CDR3 has 16 residues. Per germline, CDR1 ENHRY and CDR2 SYGVKD. CDR3 region: CAISDFRDKSGNTIYF. CDR3 nucleotide sequence: TGTGCCATCAGTGATTTCCGGGACAAATCTGGAAACACCATATATTTT.

The rearrangement uses TRBV20-1 and TRBJ2-1, with D possibly being TRBD1 or TRBD2 (5 bases each). V lost 3 bases, J lost 7 bases, and 19 bases lay in between. Germline V CDR1 and CDR2: DFQATT, SNEGSKA (reference sequence). The CDR3 runs 15 residues. CDR3: CSARAYRLRGNEQFF. The CDR3 region has the DNA TGCAGTGCTAGGGCATATAGACTGAGGGGTAATGAGCAGTTCTTC.

This clonotype was counted a few times. The CDR3 here is CASSLVSDNQPQHF. Written as DNA, the CDR3 is TGTGCCAGCAGCTTAGTCTCGGATAATCAGCCCCAGCATTTT. The chain combines TRBV7-9 with TRBJ1-5; no clear D. The germline gives CDR1 SEHNR, CDR2 FQNEAQ (reference sequence). The CDR3 runs 14 residues. V gave up 1 base and J gave up 4 bases, with 8 bases separating them.

This rearrangement joins TRBV6-2 or TRBV6-3 to TRBJ2-7; D uncertain. Per germline, CDR1 MNHEY and CDR2 SVGEGT. Deletions cut 0 bases from V and 3 bases from J, with 12 bases between. The length of the CDR3 is 15 residues. The CDR3 DNA sequence: TGTGCCAGCAGTTACTCGTCCGGGTTTATCTACGAGCAGTACTTC. It is translated as CASSYSSGFIYEQYF.

The rearrangement links TRBV29-1 to TRBJ1-1, with a weak D call TRBD1 (5 bases). This CDR3 contains 13 residues. Per the germline V gene, CDR1 is SQVTM and CDR2 is ANQGSEA. Trimming took off 3 bases at V and 1 base at J, with 9 bases between the two ends. CDR3 DNA: TGCAGCGTTGACGCGGGGGGGAACACTGAAGCTTTCTTT. Translating gives CSVDAGGNTEAFF.

J is TRBJ1-2 and V is TRBV7-2, with 10 nucleotides matching TRBD1. The CDR3 contains 15 residues. Trimming removed 1 base from V and 7 bases from J; junction bases left unmatched: 6. Germline V gene sequence: CDR1 SGHTA, CDR2 FQGNSA. In DNA form, the CDR3 reads TGTGCCAGCAGCTTAGGCCGACAGGGGGCAGGTGGCTACACCTTC. Translated, it gives CASSLGRQGAGGYTF.

The genes are TRBV18 and TRBJ1-4; D is perhaps TRBD1 (5 bases). CDR1 and CDR2 (germline): KGHSH, LQKENI. V lost 1 base to trimming and J lost 1 base, with 7 bases between them. The CDR3 runs 15 residues. The CDR3: CASSPQGRTNEKLFF. The CDR3 DNA follows: TGTGCCAGCTCACCACAGGGGCGAACTAATGAAAAACTGTTTTTT.

Notes on this clonotype: One end of the junction fails to match germline, which may point to a read error. V is TRBV6-6 and J is TRBJ1-6; D gene unclear. Germline CDR1 and CDR2: MNHNY and SVGAGI (reference sequence). The CDR3 runs to 13 residues. Here the CDR3 reads CASRAALNSPLHF. The DNA for the CDR3 is TGTGCCAGCAGAGCGGCACTTAATTCCCCCCTCCACTTT.

This chain joins TRBV20-1 and TRBJ2-7, with D tentatively TRBD1 (6 bases). Per the germline V gene, CDR1 is DFQATT and CDR2 is SNEGSKA (reference sequence). The CDR3 runs 14 residues. V shed 1 base and J shed 4 bases, with 14 bases lying between them. The CDR3 coding sequence is TGCAGTGCTAGAGTTGCAGGGGAATATTACGAGCAGTACTTC. This codes for CSARVAGEYYEQYF.

The chain carries TRBV7-6 and TRBJ2-1, with 7 bases identical to TRBD2. J lost 5 bases, V lost 5 bases, and 6 bases had no gene match. Germline values: CDR1 SGHVS, CDR2 FNYEAQ. The CDR3 covers 14 residues. CDR3 nucleotide sequence: TGTGCCAGCAGCCCCACTCGGGGGGACAATGAGCAGTTCTTC. This translates into CASSPTRGDNEQFF.

This clonotype showed up just once. The chain recombines TRBV9 with TRBJ2-3, with 9 bases identical to TRBD2. Germline CDR1 and CDR2: SGDLS and YYNGEE. With 0 bases clipped from V and 1 base from J, the junction kept 12 bases outside the gene matches. The CDR3 spans 19 residues. The CDR3 sequence is CASSVDPAGGPAGTDTQYF. CDR3 nucleotide sequence: TGTGCCAGCAGCGTAGATCCAGCGGGGGGCCCGGCGGGCACAGATACGCAGTATTTT. Looking up the rest from reference TRBV9 and TRBJ2-3 gives the full variable domain: DSGVTQTPKHLITATGQRVTLRCSPRSGDLSVYWYQQSLDQGLQFLIQYYNGEERAKGNILERFSAQQFPDLHSELNLSSLELGDSALYFCASSVDPAGGPAGTDTQYFGPGTRLTVL.

This sequence joins TRBV20-1 and TRBJ2-1; 7 bases align to TRBD2. Germline V gene sequence: CDR1 DFQATT, CDR2 SNEGSKA (reference sequence). The CDR3 is 16 amino acids. V trimming: 0 bases; J trimming: 0 bases; junction bases outside the gene matches: 5. The CDR3 here is CSARDRRGNSYNEQFF. CDR3 in DNA: TGCAGTGCTAGAGATAGGCGGGGGAACTCCTACAATGAGCAGTTCTTC.

The rearrangement links TRBV3-1 to TRBJ1-2; D might be TRBD1 (5 bases). Germline CDR1 and CDR2: LGHDT and YNNKEL (reference sequence). The CDR3 sequence is 14 residues long. Trimming left V 0 bases short and J 7 bases short, with 12 bases between. The CDR3 nucleotides are TGTGCCAGCAGCCAAGATAGGGGCTCGGCTGGCTACACCTTC. Protein product: CASSQDRGSAGYTF.

This clonotype was counted only a few times. The CDR3 DNA is TGCAGTGCCGCTACAGGGAACTATGGCTACACCTTC. Translating gives CSAATGNYGYTF. This chain links TRBV20-1 with TRBJ1-2, with a tentative D call TRBD1 (6 bases). Germline CDR1 reads DFQATT; CDR2 reads SNEGSKA (reference sequence). The CDR3 extends over 12 amino acids. V lost 6 bases, J lost 2 bases, and 10 bases lay in between.